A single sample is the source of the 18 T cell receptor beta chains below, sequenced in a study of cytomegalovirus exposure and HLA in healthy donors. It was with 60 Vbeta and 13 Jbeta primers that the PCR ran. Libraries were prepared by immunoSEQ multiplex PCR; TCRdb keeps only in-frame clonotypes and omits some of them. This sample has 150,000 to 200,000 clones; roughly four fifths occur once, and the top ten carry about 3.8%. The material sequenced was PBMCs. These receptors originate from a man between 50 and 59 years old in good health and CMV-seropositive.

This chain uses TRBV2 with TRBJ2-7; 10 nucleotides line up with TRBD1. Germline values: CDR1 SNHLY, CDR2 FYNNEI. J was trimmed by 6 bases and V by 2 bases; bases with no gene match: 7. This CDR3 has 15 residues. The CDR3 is CASSEWDRGESEQYF. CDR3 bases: TGTGCCAGCAGTGAATGGGACAGGGGAGAGAGCGAGCAGTACTTC.

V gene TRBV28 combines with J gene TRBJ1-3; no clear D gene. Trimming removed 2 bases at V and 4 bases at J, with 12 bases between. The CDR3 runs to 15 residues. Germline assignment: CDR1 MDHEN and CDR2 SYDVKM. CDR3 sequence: CASSLTGDPGNTIYF. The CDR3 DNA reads TGTGCCAGCAGTTTAACCGGAGACCCGGGAAACACCATATATTTT.

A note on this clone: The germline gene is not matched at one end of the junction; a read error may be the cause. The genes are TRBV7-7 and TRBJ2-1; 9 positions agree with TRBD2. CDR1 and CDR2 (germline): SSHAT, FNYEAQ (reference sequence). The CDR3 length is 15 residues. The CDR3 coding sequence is TGTGCTAGCAGCTTGGGCGGGAGGGGGTACAATGAGCAGTTCTTC. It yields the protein CASSLGGRGYNEQFF.

The CDR3 loop reads CAIRVTSGSLHEQYF. The CDR3 DNA is TGTGCCATCAGGGTTACTAGCGGGAGTCTCCACGAGCAGTACTTC. The rearrangement uses TRBV10-3 and TRBJ2-7; 11 nucleotides agree with TRBD2. The CDR3 is made up of 15 amino acids. Trimming took 6 bases from V and 5 from J; bases not matched to a gene: 9. Germline V gene sequence: CDR1 ENHRY, CDR2 SYGVKD.

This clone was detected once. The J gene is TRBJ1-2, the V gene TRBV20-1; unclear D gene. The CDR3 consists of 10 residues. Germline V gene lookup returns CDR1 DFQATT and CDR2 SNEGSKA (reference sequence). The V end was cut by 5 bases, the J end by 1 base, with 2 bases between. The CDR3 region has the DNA TGCAGTGCTCGTAACTATGGCTACACCTTC. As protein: CSARNYGYTF.

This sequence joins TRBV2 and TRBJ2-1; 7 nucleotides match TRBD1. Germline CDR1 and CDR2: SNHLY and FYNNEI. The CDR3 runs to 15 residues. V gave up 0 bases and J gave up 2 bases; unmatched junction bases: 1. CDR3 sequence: CASSEAGGPYNEQFF. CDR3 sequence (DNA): TGTGCCAGCAGTGAAGCAGGGGGCCCCTACAATGAGCAGTTCTTC.

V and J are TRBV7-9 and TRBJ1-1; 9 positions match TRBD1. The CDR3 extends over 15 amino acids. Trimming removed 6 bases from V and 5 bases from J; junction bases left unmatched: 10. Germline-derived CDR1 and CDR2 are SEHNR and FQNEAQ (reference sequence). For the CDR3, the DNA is TGTGCCAGCAGACCCACAGGGGGCCGAGGGACTGAAGCTTTCTTT. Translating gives CASRPTGGRGTEAFF.

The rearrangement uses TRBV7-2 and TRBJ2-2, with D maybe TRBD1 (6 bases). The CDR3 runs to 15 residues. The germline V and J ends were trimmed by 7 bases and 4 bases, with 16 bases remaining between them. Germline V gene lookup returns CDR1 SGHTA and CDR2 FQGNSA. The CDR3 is CASNPQGRGTGELFF. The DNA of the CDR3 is TGTGCCAGCAACCCACAGGGTAGGGGCACCGGGGAGCTGTTTTTT. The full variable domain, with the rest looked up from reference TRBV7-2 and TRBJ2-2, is GAGVSQSPSNKVTEKGKDVELRCDPISGHTALYWYRQSLGQGLEFLIYFQGNSAPDKSGLPSDRFSAERTGGSVSTLTIQRTQQEDSAVYLCASNPQGRGTGELFFGEGSRLTVL.

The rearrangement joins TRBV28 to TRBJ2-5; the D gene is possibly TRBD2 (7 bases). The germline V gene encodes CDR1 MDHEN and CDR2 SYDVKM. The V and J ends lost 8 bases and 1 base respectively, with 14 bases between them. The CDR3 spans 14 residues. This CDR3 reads CASSLGGGQETQYF. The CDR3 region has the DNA TGTGCCAGCTCCTTAGGGGGGGGCCAAGAGACCCAGTACTTC.

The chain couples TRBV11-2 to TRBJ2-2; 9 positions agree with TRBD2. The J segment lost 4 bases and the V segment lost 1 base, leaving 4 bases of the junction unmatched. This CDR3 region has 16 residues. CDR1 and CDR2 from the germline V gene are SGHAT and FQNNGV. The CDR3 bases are TGTGCCAGCAGCTTAGCGGCACTAGCGGGCACCGGGGAGCTGTTTTTT. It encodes CASSLAALAGTGELFF.

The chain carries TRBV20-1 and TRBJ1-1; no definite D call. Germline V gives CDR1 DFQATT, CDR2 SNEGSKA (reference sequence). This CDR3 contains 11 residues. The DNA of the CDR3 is TGCAGCCCGGTTTTGAACACTGAAGCTTTCTTT. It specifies CSPVLNTEAFF.

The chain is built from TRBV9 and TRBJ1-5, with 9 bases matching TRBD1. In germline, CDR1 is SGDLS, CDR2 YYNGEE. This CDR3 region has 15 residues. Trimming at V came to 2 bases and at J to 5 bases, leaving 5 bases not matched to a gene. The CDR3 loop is CASSVWGDRDQPQHF. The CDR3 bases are TGTGCCAGCAGCGTCTGGGGGGACAGGGATCAGCCCCAGCATTTT.

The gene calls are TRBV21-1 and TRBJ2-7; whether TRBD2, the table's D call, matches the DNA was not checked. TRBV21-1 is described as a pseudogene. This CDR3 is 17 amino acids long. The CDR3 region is CASSKGRSGRPSYEQYF. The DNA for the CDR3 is TGTGCCAGCAGCAAAGGTAGAAGCGGGAGACCCTCCTACGAGCAGTACTTC.

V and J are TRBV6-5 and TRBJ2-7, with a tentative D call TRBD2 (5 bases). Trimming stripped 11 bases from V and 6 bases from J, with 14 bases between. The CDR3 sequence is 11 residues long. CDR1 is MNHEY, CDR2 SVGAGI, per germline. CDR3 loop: CARPEGGEQYF. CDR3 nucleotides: TGTGCCCGCCCAGAGGGTGGCGAGCAGTACTTC.

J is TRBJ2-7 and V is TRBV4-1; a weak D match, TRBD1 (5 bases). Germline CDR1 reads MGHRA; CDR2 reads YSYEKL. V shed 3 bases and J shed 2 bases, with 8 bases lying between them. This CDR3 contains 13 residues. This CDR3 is CASSQETAYEQYF. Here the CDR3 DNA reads TGCGCCAGCAGCCAGGAGACAGCCTACGAGCAGTACTTC.

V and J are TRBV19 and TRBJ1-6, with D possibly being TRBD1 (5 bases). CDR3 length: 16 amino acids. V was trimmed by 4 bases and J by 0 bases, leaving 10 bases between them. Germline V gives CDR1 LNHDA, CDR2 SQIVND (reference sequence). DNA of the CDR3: TGTGCCAGTAGTACCGGGGGAAGCTCCTATAATTCACCCCTCCACTTT. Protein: CASSTGGSSYNSPLHF.

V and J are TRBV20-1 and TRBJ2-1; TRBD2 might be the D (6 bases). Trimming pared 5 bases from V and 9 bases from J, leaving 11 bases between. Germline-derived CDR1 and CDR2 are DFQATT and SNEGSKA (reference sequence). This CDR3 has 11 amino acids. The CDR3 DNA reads TGCAGTGCTCCTAGCGTCTCTGAGCAGTTCTTC. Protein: CSAPSVSEQFF.

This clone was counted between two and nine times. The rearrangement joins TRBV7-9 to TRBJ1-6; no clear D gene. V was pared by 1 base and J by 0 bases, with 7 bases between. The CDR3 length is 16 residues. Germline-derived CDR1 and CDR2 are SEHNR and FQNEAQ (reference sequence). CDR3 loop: CASSLGPSSYNSPLHF. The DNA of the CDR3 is TGTGCCAGCAGCTTAGGTCCGAGCTCCTATAATTCACCCCTCCACTTT.